This T cell receptor (beta chain) originates from a study of T cells in Graves' hyperthyroidism and ophthalmopathy. RNA transcripts provided the source from which TCR beta CDR3 regions were amplified. The HTBI set primed first-round TCR CDR3 RT-PCR. Via MiXCR, TCRdb re-called the multiplex PCR reads, giving one row per CDR3 protein. The sample contains 340,000 or so distinct CDR3 sequences, under 25% of which appear only once. V was cut by 2 bases and J by 4 bases, with 8 bases left in between. The CDR3 is made up of 13 amino acids. CDR1 is MNHNS, CDR2 SASEGT, per germline. The sample consisted of blood. The receptor comes from a woman aged 50 to 60 with Graves' hyperthyroidism. The chain carries TRBV6-1 and TRBJ1-2; D gene uncertain. The chain's CDR3 is CASSEFPSYGYTF. For the CDR3, the DNA is TGTGCCAGCAGTGAATTCCCGTCCTATGGCTACACCTTC.